The clone carrying this T cell receptor (beta chain) was counted between two and nine times. What it recognizes is unknown. TCRdb independently ran MiXCR on the 5' RACE reads; one entry per CDR3 protein. The sample includes about 340,000 distinct CDR3 sequences, around a fifth seen only once; the top ten take under 15%. The record originates from a study of T-cell memory formation after mild COVID-19. Study overall: TCR clusters were largely donor specific. Study-wide findings and caveats: For contracting clones, CD4+ ones sat mainly in CM and EM, CD8+ in EMRA. Whereas later expanders leaned CD4+, clones contracting day 15 to 85 showed a balanced CD4/CD8 makeup. Some clones that responded turned up in pre-infection memory, which suggests that cross-reactive memory joined in.

The CDR3 is made up of 15 amino acids. Per the germline V gene, CDR1 is LGHNA and CDR2 is YSLEER. V lost 3 bases, J lost 2 bases, and 5 bases stayed unmatched. The sequenced sample was PBMCs or a T cell subset sorted from them (not recorded which). This TCR came from an adult woman who had mild COVID-19 (a few samples of this study predate the infection). Cell type and time point are not known. The chain combines TRBV4-3 with TRBJ2-7; 9 bases map to TRBD2. The CDR3, as DNA: TGCGCCAGCAGCCACGACCTAGCGGGACCCTACGAGCAGTACTTC. Its protein is CASSHDLAGPYEQYF.